This TCR beta chain was retrieved from a study of blood T cell repertoires in COVID-19. At the level of the study: Nucleic acid was either cDNA or gDNA, and it came from T cells, B-cell-depleted T cells, or PBMCs.

The authors' processing: Amplification of reference gene primers was used by the study to estimate nucleated cell counts. Generated by immunoSEQ multiplex PCR, the TCRdb table keeps only in-frame clones and is missing some. V and J calls and clone size come straight from that table; D and trimming were deduced from the DNA. The sample shows approximately 50,000 clones, 90% of them seen only once. This CDR3 spans 16 amino acids. Germline CDR1 is MNHEY and CDR2 is SVGEGT. Trimming at V came to 7 bases and at J to 10 bases, leaving 18 bases not matched to a gene. The sample taken for sequencing was peripheral blood. The rearrangement joins TRBV6-2 or TRBV6-3 to TRBJ2-1, with 8 bases aligning to TRBD1. The TCR sequence derives from a human donor in a cohort sampled during active COVID-19. The CDR3 loop is CASIPGSRTGLGEQFF. In nucleotides, the CDR3 is TGTGCCAGCATCCCAGGCTCTAGGACAGGGCTCGGGGAGCAGTTCTTC.